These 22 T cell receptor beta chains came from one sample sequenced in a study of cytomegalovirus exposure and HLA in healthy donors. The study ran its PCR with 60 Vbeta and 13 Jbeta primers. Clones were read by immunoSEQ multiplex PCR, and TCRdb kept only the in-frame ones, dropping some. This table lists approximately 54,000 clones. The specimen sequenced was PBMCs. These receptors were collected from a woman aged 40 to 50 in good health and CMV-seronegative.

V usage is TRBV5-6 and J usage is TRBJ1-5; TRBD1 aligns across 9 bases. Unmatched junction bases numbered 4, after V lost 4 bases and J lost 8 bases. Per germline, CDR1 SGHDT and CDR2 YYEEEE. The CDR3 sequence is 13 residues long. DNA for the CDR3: TGTGCCAGCAGCCCAGGACAGGGGAAGCCCCAGCATTTT. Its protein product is CASSPGQGKPQHF.

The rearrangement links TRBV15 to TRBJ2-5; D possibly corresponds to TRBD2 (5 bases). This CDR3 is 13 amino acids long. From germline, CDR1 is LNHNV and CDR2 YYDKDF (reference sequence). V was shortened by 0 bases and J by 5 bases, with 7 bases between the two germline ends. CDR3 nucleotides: TGTGCCACCAGCAGAGAAAGGAGGGAGACCCAGTACTTC. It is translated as CATSRERRETQYF.

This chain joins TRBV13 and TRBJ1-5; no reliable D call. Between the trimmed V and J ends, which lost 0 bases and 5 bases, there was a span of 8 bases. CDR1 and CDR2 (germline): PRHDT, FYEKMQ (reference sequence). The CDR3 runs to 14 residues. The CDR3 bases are TGTGCCAGCAGCTTAGGGGACGGGGATCAGCCCCAGCATTTT. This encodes CASSLGDGDQPQHF.

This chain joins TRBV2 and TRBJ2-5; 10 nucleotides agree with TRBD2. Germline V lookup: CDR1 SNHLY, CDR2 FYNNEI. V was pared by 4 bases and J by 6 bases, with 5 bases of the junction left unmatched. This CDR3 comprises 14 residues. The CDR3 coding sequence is TGTGCCAGCAGTGTTAGCGGGGGGATGAAGACCCAGTACTTC. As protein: CASSVSGGMKTQYF.

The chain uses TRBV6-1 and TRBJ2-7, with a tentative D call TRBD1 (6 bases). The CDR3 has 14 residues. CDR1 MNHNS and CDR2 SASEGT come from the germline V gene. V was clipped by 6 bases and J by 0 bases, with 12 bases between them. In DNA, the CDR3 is TGTGCCAGCAGGGGACACGCAAGCTCCTACGAGCAGTACTTC. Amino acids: CASRGHASSYEQYF.

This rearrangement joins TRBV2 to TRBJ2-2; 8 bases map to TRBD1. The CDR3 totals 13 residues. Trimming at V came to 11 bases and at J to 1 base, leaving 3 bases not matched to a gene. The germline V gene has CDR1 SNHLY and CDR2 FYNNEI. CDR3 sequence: CAGGTGNTGELFF. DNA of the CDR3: TGTGCCGGGGGGACAGGGAACACCGGGGAGCTGTTTTTT.

For the CDR3, the DNA is TGTGCCAGCAGCCAAGGGGCGGTGGGACTCCGTGTTGGGCAGTTCTTC. Protein sequence: CASSQGAVGLRVGQFF. V and J are TRBV14 and TRBJ2-1; D possibly corresponds to TRBD2 (6 bases). Germline V gene sequence: CDR1 SGHDN, CDR2 FVKESK. The CDR3 covers 16 residues. The germline V and J ends were trimmed by 1 base and 12 bases, with 22 bases remaining between them.

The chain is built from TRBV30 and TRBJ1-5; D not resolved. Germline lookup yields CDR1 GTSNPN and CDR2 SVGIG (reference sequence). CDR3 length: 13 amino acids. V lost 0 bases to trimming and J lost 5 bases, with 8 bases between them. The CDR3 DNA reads TGTGCCTGGAGTGTACGAGGAGATCAGCCCCAGCATTTT. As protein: CAWSVRGDQPQHF.

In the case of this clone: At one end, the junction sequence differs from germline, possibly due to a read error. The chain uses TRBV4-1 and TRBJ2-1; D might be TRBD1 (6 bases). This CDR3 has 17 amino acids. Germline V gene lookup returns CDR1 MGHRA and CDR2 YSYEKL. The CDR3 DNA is TGCGCCAGCAGCCTCACGGGACACTTATACTCCGACAATGAGCAGTTCTTC. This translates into CASSLTGHLYSDNEQFF.

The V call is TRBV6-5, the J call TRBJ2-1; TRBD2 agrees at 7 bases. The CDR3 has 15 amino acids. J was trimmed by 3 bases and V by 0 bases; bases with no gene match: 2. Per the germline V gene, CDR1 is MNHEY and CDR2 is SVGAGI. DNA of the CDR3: TGTGCCAGCAGTTACTCCCGGGACTACTACAATGAGCAGTTCTTC. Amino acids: CASSYSRDYYNEQFF.

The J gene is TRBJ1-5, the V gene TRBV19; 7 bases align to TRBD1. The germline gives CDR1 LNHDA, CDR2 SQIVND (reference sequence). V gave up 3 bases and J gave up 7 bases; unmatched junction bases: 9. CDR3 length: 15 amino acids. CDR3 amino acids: CASSMGRQGDQPQHF. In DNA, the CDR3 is TGTGCCAGTAGTATGGGGAGACAGGGAGACCAGCCCCAGCATTTT.

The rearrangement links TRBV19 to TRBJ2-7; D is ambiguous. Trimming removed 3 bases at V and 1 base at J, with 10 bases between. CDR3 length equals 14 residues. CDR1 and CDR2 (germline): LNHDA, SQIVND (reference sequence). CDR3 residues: CASSILGKSYEQYF. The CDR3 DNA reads TGTGCCAGTAGTATTCTGGGCAAATCCTACGAGCAGTACTTC.

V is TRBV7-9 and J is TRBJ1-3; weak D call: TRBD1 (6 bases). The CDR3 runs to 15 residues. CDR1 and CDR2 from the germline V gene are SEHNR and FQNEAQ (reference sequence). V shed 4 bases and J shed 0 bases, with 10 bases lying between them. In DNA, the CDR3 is TGTGCCAGCAGCTCGGACAGCTACTCTGGAAACACCATATATTTT. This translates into CASSSDSYSGNTIYF.

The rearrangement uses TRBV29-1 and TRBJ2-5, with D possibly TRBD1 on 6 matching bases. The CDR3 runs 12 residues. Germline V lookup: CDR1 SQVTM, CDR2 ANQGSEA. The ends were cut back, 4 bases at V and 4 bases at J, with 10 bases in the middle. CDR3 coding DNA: TGCAGCGTTGTTTCAGGGGCAGAGACCCAGTACTTC. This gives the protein CSVVSGAETQYF.

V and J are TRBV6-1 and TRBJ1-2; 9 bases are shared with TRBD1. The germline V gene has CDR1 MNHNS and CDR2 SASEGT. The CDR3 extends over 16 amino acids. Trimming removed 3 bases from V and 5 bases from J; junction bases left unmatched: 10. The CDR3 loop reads CASSDGGQGHLYGYTF. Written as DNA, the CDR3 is TGTGCCAGCAGTGATGGGGGACAGGGTCATCTTTATGGCTACACCTTC.

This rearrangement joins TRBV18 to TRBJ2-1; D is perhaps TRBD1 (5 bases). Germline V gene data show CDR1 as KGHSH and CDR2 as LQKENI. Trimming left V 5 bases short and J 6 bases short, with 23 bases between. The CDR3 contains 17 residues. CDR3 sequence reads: CASSNLPGHLTINEQFF. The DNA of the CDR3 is TGTGCCAGCTCAAACCTACCCGGACACCTTACAATCAATGAGCAGTTCTTC. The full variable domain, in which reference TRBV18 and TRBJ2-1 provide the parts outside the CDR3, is NAGVMQNPRHLVRRRGQEARLRCSPMKGHSHVYWYRQLPEEGLKFMVYLQKENIIDESGMPKERFSAEFPKEGPSILRIQQVVRGDSAAYFCASSNLPGHLTINEQFFGPGTRLTVL.

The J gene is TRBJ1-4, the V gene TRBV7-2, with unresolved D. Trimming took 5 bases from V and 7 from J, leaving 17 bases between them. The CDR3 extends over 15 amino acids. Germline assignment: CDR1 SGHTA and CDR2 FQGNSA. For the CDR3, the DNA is TGTGCCAGCAGCCCAGAGGTCGGGCGGGGTGAAAAACTGTTTTTT. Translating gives CASSPEVGRGEKLFF.

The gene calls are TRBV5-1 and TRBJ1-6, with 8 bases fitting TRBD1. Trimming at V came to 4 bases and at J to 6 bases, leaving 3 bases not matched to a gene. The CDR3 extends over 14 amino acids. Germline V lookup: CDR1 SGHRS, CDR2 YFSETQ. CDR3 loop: CASSQTGVNSPLHF. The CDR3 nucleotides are TGCGCCAGCAGCCAGACAGGGGTTAATTCACCCCTCCACTTT.

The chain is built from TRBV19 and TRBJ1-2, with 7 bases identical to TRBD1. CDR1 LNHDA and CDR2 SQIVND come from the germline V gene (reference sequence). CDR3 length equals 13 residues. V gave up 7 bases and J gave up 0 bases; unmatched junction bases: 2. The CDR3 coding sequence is TGTGCCAGTACGGGACAGACTAACTATGGCTACACCTTC. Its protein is CASTGQTNYGYTF. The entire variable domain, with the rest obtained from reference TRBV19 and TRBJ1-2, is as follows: DGGITQSPKYLFRKEGQNVTLSCEQNLNHDAMYWYRQDPGQGLRLIYYSQIVNDFQKGDIAEGYSVSREKKESFPLTVTSAQKNPTAFYLCASTGQTNYGYTFGSGTRLTVV.

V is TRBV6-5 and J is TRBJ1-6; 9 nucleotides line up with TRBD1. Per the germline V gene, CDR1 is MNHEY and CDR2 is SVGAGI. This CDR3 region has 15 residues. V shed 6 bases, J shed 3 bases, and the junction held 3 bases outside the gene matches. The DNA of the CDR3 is TGTGCCAGCAGACCGGGACAGGGCTATAATTCACCCCTCCACTTT. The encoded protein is CASRPGQGYNSPLHF.

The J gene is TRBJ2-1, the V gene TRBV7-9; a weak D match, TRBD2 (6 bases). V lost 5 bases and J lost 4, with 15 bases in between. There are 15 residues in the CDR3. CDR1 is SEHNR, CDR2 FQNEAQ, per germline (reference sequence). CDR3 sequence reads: CASSQEGQVYNEQFF. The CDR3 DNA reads TGTGCCAGCAGCCAGGAGGGCCAGGTATACAATGAGCAGTTCTTC.

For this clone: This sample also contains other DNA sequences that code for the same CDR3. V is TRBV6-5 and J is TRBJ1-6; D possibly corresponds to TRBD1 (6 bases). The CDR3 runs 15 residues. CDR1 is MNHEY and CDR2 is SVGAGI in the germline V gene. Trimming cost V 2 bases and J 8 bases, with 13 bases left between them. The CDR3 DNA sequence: TGTGCCAGCAGTTACCAGCAGGGGCGAGATTCACCCCTCCACTTT. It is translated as CASSYQQGRDSPLHF.